Shown below are 30 T cell receptor beta chains from a single sample sequenced in a study of blood T cell repertoires in COVID-19. The protocol was immunoSEQ multiplex PCR, while the TCRdb copy is restricted to in-frame clones and leaves out a portion. The sample shows 150,000 to 200,000 clones, roughly three quarters of them seen only once. Specimen: peripheral blood. The receptors here all came from a woman in her 40s with COVID-19, enrolled during active disease.

This clone has a single count. The chain links TRBV11-2 to TRBJ1-2, with D unresolved. The germline V gene encodes CDR1 SGHAT and CDR2 FQNNGV. V was shortened by 5 bases and J by 0 bases, with 13 bases between the two germline ends. The CDR3 covers 15 residues. Here the CDR3 DNA reads TGTGCCAGCAGCGCCCGACTGGCTTCTAACTATGGCTACACCTTC. Protein product: CASSARLASNYGYTF.

The V and J genes are TRBV7-6 and TRBJ2-2, with D hard to call. Trimming stripped 6 bases from V and 6 bases from J, with 20 bases between. The CDR3 consists of 16 residues. CDR1 is SGHVS and CDR2 is FNYEAQ in the germline V gene. CDR3 bases: TGTGCCAGCAGTGTAGTGGTGGGTCGTGGAGCCGGGGAGCTGTTTTTT. Translation gives CASSVVVGRGAGELFF.

V usage is TRBV10-2 and J usage is TRBJ2-7, with TRBD1 as a possible D gene (5 bases). V was trimmed by 6 bases and J by 5 bases, leaving 17 bases between them. The CDR3 runs 14 residues. Germline values: CDR1 WSHSY, CDR2 SAAADI. CDR3 coding DNA: TGCGCCAGCAGGACCTCCACAGGTTCCCACGAGCAGTACTTC. This sequence encodes CASRTSTGSHEQYF.

J is TRBJ2-7 and V is TRBV18; maybe TRBD2 (5 bases). The CDR3 totals 13 residues. V was shortened by 6 bases and J by 4 bases, with 13 bases between the two germline ends. Germline-derived CDR1 and CDR2 are KGHSH and LQKENI. CDR3 nucleotides: TGTGCCAGCTCGTCCCCGCCGGGGTACGAGCAGTACTTC. Translated: CASSSPPGYEQYF.

This chain links TRBV11-2 with TRBJ2-7; tentatively, D is TRBD1 (6 bases). Germline loops: CDR1 SGHAT, CDR2 FQNNGV. The CDR3 sequence is 14 residues long. Deletions cut 5 bases from V and 0 bases from J, with 11 bases between. The chain's CDR3 is CASSVGDNSYEQYF. The CDR3 DNA follows: TGTGCCAGCAGCGTCGGGGACAACTCCTACGAGCAGTACTTC.

The chain carries TRBV29-1 and TRBJ2-3, with 7 bases fitting TRBD2. The V gene end was trimmed by 6 bases and the J gene end by 0 bases; junction bases not matched to a gene: 9. The length of the CDR3 is 15 residues. Germline V gene sequence: CDR1 SQVTM, CDR2 ANQGSEA. CDR3 DNA sequence: TGCAGCGTACAGCGGGGTAGCGAAAGCACAGATACGCAGTATTTT. It codes for CSVQRGSESTDTQYF.

V gene TRBV20-1 combines with J gene TRBJ1-3; TRBD1 agrees at 9 bases. The CDR3 has 18 residues. CDR1 and CDR2 from the germline V gene are DFQATT and SNEGSKA (reference sequence). V shed 3 bases, J shed 1 base, and the junction held 13 bases outside the gene matches. CDR3 in DNA: TGCAGTGCTAGTAAGGGACAGGGTGGGGGTTTTTCTGGAAACACCATATATTTT. It specifies CSASKGQGGGFSGNTIYF.

This clone occurred once. V gene TRBV7-8 combines with J gene TRBJ2-1; perhaps TRBD2 as D (7 bases). The CDR3 extends over 15 amino acids. Germline lookup yields CDR1 SGHVS and CDR2 FQNEAQ. V gave up 5 bases and J gave up 8 bases, with 19 bases separating them. The CDR3 DNA reads as TGTGCCAGCAGCCCGCGGGGGACACCTTTCGATGAGCAGTTCTTC. Its translation: CASSPRGTPFDEQFF.

The V gene is TRBV7-9, the J gene TRBJ2-1; 7 bases align to TRBD2. V lost 5 bases to trimming and J lost 4 bases; unmatched junction nucleotides: 5. Germline lookup yields CDR1 SEHNR and CDR2 FQNEAQ (reference sequence). The CDR3 runs 14 residues. The CDR3 here is CASSQGLDYNEQFF. DNA of the CDR3: TGTGCCAGCAGCCAAGGACTAGATTACAATGAGCAGTTCTTC.

The V call is TRBV19, the J call TRBJ2-4; TRBD2 matches at 11 bases. The CDR3 runs to 16 residues. Germline CDR1 and CDR2: LNHDA and SQIVND (reference sequence). Losses at the gene ends were 7 bases for V and 1 base for J; bases not matched to a gene: 6. The CDR3 nucleotides are TGTGCCAGTACCCTCATAGCGGGAGGGGCCAAAAACATTCAGTACTTC. Translation: CASTLIAGGAKNIQYF.

This sequence joins TRBV4-1 and TRBJ1-5; D might be TRBD1 (5 bases). This CDR3 has 16 residues. V was shortened by 0 bases and J by 1 base, with 10 bases between the two germline ends. Germline CDR1 is MGHRA and CDR2 is YSYEKL. CDR3 nucleotides: TGCGCCAGCAGCCAAGAAGACCAGGGAAGCAATCAGCCCCAGCATTTT. It yields the protein CASSQEDQGSNQPQHF.

The V and J genes are TRBV6-5 and TRBJ2-2; 7 nucleotides match TRBD2. Germline loops: CDR1 MNHEY, CDR2 SVGAGI. This CDR3 region has 15 residues. Trimming took 4 bases from V and 6 from J; bases not matched to a gene: 8. The CDR3 loop is CASSWDGRFSGELFF. Here the CDR3 DNA reads TGTGCCAGCAGTTGGGACGGGAGGTTTTCCGGGGAGCTGTTTTTT.

The CDR3: CASLSGGETNYEQYF. The CDR3 DNA sequence: TGTGCCAGCCTCTCAGGCGGAGAGACTAACTACGAGCAGTACTTC. The chain employs TRBV6-6 and TRBJ2-7; D possibly corresponds to TRBD2 (5 bases). The germline gives CDR1 MNHNY, CDR2 SVGAGI (reference sequence). This CDR3 spans 15 amino acids. Between the trimmed V and J ends, which lost 8 bases and 3 bases, there was a span of 20 bases.

This CDR3 is CASRGAGAGTEAFF. CDR3 bases: TGTGCCAGCAGGGGGGCTGGGGCTGGCACTGAAGCTTTCTTT. The chain combines TRBV7-9 with TRBJ1-1, with a weak D call TRBD1 (6 bases). From germline, CDR1 is SEHNR and CDR2 FQNEAQ (reference sequence). V was shortened by 6 bases and J by 4 bases, with 15 bases between the two germline ends. The CDR3 has 14 residues.

This chain links TRBV5-1 with TRBJ2-3, with a possible D match to TRBD2 (6 bases). Trimming pared 2 bases from V and 2 bases from J, leaving 12 bases between. The germline CDR1 and CDR2 sequences are SGHRS and YFSETQ. This CDR3 spans 15 amino acids. This CDR3 reads CASSFREVPTDTQYF. The DNA for the CDR3 is TGCGCCAGCAGCTTCAGGGAGGTCCCCACAGATACGCAGTATTTT.

This clone has more than one count but fewer than ten. The chain joins TRBV6-5 to TRBJ2-7, with D possibly TRBD1 on 5 matching bases. Between the trimmed V and J ends, which lost 11 bases and 2 bases, there was a span of 16 bases. The CDR3 totals 13 residues. Germline V lookup: CDR1 MNHEY, CDR2 SVGAGI. The CDR3 protein is CAVFETETYEQYF. Written as DNA, the CDR3 is TGTGCCGTCTTTGAGACAGAGACCTACGAGCAGTACTTC.

This chain joins TRBV2 and TRBJ2-5; 7 positions match TRBD1. After removal of 5 bases from V and 5 bases from J, the junction contained 8 bases not matched to a gene. The CDR3 sequence is 14 residues long. CDR1 and CDR2 (germline): SNHLY, FYNNEI. The CDR3 coding sequence is TGTGCCAGCAGTTTACAGGGGAATCGGGAGACCCAGTACTTC. The encoded protein is CASSLQGNRETQYF.

The V gene is TRBV3-1 (or the pseudogene TRBV3-2), the J gene TRBJ1-4; 8 positions match TRBD1. CDR3 length: 18 residues. Germline assignment: CDR1 LGHDT and CDR2 YNNKEL (reference sequence). V shed 0 bases and J 6 bases; nucleotides not matched to a gene: 12. CDR3 sequence (DNA): TGTGCCAGCAGCCAAGAAACCGGGACCGGGACAGGATATGAAAAACTGTTTTTT. Protein product: CASSQETGTGTGYEKLFF.

The rearrangement joins TRBV19 to TRBJ1-5; TRBD1 matches at 7 bases. V was clipped by 7 bases and J by 4 bases; unmatched bases: 4. CDR1 is LNHDA, CDR2 SQIVND, per germline (reference sequence). The length of the CDR3 is 13 residues. The CDR3 coding sequence is TGTGCCAGTACAGACAGGGAGAATCAGCCCCAGCATTTT. This sequence encodes CASTDRENQPQHF.

The V and J genes are TRBV6-1 and TRBJ2-3, with D possibly being TRBD1 (6 bases). V was pared by 2 bases and J by 9 bases, with 21 bases between. In germline, CDR1 is MNHNS, CDR2 SASEGT. This CDR3 contains 16 residues. The CDR3 loop reads CASSELGALAPETQYF. The CDR3 DNA follows: TGTGCCAGCAGTGAATTGGGGGCCTTAGCCCCTGAGACGCAGTATTTT.

The chain recombines TRBV14 with TRBJ2-7; D possibly corresponds to TRBD2 (5 bases). The CDR3 runs to 16 residues. V lost 0 bases to trimming and J lost 4 bases, with 16 bases between them. The germline CDR1 and CDR2 sequences are SGHDN and FVKESK. DNA of the CDR3: TGTGCCAGCAGCCAAGATTCCGGGATCCTGCGATACGAGCAGTACTTC. Translation: CASSQDSGILRYEQYF.

J is TRBJ2-7 and V is TRBV19; 8 bases are a match to TRBD2. The CDR3 loop spans 12 amino acids. V lost 3 bases, J lost 6 bases, and 1 base stayed unmatched. In germline, CDR1 is LNHDA, CDR2 SQIVND (reference sequence). This CDR3 is CASSIRGGEQYF. CDR3 DNA: TGTGCCAGTAGTATCCGGGGGGGCGAGCAGTACTTC.

This clone showed up just a few times. The chain uses TRBV10-3 and TRBJ2-5, with a possible D match to TRBD1 (6 bases). Trimming removed 0 bases at V and 3 bases at J, with 14 bases between. The CDR3 spans 16 residues. Germline values: CDR1 ENHRY, CDR2 SYGVKD. The CDR3 DNA reads as TGTGCCATCAGTGAGTCGGGCAGGGGAGATGAAGAGACCCAGTACTTC. Translating gives CAISESGRGDEETQYF.

The rearrangement uses TRBV9 and TRBJ1-1; D not resolved. The V gene lost 4 bases and the J gene lost 5 bases, with 12 bases spanning the gap. This CDR3 spans 13 amino acids. The V gene's germline CDR1 is SGDLS and CDR2 YYNGEE. The CDR3 spells CASSTHPGTEAFF. CDR3 sequence (DNA): TGTGCCAGCAGCACCCACCCCGGGACTGAAGCTTTCTTT.

This clone was seen a handful of times. The genes are TRBV28 and TRBJ2-7, with TRBD1 matching over 10 bases. Germline V gives CDR1 MDHEN, CDR2 SYDVKM. Unmatched junction bases numbered 7, after V lost 5 bases and J lost 3 bases. The CDR3 consists of 15 residues. The CDR3: CASSPSGQGSYEQYF. The CDR3 DNA reads TGTGCCAGCAGTCCTTCGGGACAGGGGAGCTACGAGCAGTACTTC.

The genes are TRBV4-3 and TRBJ1-4; 7 bases map to TRBD1. V was pared by 0 bases and J by 6 bases, with 10 bases of the junction left unmatched. This CDR3 spans 17 amino acids. The germline CDR1 and CDR2 sequences are LGHNA and YSLEER. This chain's CDR3 is CASSQDAYRDSYEKLFF. DNA for the CDR3: TGCGCCAGCAGCCAAGATGCGTACCGGGACAGCTATGAAAAACTGTTTTTT.

This rearrangement joins TRBV3-1 (or the pseudogene TRBV3-2) to TRBJ1-4; 8 nucleotides match TRBD1. J was trimmed by 4 bases and V by 2 bases; bases with no gene match: 9. The germline V gene has CDR1 LGHDT and CDR2 YNNKEL (reference sequence). The CDR3 spans 17 residues. The CDR3 sequence: CASSQKSGTGLNEKLFF. CDR3 bases: TGTGCCAGCAGCCAAAAAAGCGGGACAGGCCTTAATGAAAAACTGTTTTTT.

The chain recombines TRBV3-1 (or the pseudogene TRBV3-2) with TRBJ2-4; TRBD1 aligns across 7 bases. The CDR3 consists of 12 residues. Trimming cost V 8 bases and J 7 bases; bases outside gene matches: 5. Germline V lookup: CDR1 LGHDT, CDR2 YNNKEL (reference sequence). The CDR3, as DNA: TGTGCCAGCTCTCCGGGACAGAACATTCAGTACTTC. Amino acid sequence: CASSPGQNIQYF.

The rearrangement joins TRBV5-1 to TRBJ2-7; TRBD2 aligns across 11 bases. CDR1 is SGHRS and CDR2 is YFSETQ in the germline V gene. With 4 bases clipped from V and 3 bases from J, the junction kept 6 bases outside the gene matches. This CDR3 spans 15 amino acids. CDR3 amino acids: CASSPGTSGYYEQYF. CDR3 DNA sequence: TGCGCCAGCAGCCCCGGGACTAGCGGTTACTACGAGCAGTACTTC.

The count of this clone is one. The chain uses TRBV6-1 and TRBJ1-1; 9 bases align to TRBD1. The CDR3 consists of 17 residues. Germline V lookup: CDR1 MNHNS, CDR2 SASEGT. Trimming removed 1 base from V and 3 bases from J; junction bases left unmatched: 9. The CDR3 DNA sequence: TGTGCCAGCAGTGAAGAGGGGGACAGGGAATGGTACACTGAAGCTTTCTTT. It specifies CASSEEGDREWYTEAFF.